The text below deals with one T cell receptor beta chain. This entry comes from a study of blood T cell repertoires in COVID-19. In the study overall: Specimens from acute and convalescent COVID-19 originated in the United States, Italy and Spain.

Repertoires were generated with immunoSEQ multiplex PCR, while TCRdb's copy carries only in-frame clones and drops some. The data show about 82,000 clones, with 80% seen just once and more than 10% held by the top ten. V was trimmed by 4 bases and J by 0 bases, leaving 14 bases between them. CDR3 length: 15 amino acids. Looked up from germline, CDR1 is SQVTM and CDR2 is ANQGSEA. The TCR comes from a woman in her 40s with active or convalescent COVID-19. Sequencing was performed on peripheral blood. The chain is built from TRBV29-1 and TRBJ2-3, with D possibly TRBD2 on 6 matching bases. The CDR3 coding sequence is TGCAGCGTTGGGGTATCCGGGGGTAGCACAGATACGCAGTATTTT. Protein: CSVGVSGGSTDTQYF.